The clone carrying this T cell receptor beta chain was recorded only once. The method was immunoSEQ multiplex PCR; TCRdb's version includes in-frame clones alone and lacks a portion of them. The data contain 110,000 to 150,000 clones, around 83% of them singletons. This entry is derived from a study of blood T cell repertoires in COVID-19. Per germline, CDR1 SGHTA and CDR2 FQGTGA. CDR3 size: 15 residues. V gave up 5 bases and J gave up 7 bases; unmatched junction bases: 8. The rearrangement links TRBV7-3 to TRBJ1-6; 7 nucleotides align to TRBD1. This TCR was sampled from a woman over 75 with acute or convalescent COVID-19. The sequenced sample consisted of peripheral blood. CDR3: CASSRTGVGNSPLHF. The CDR3 DNA follows: TGTGCCAGCAGCCGGACAGGAGTAGGGAATTCACCCCTCCACTTT.